This TCR beta chain is drawn from a study of OX40 agonist ivuxolimab in advanced cancers. Losses at the gene ends were 0 bases for V and 5 bases for J; bases not matched to a gene: 6. Germline values: CDR1 SGHRS, CDR2 YFSETQ. This CDR3 region has 16 residues. Only in-frame clones appear in the TCRdb table, and some are missing; sequencing was by immunoSEQ multiplex PCR. The sample records about 64,000 clones, roughly nine tenths being singletons. Sample: CD4+ or CD8+ T cells sorted from blood, taken in a trial of the OX40 agonist ivuxolimab. The TCR originated in an adult with an advanced solid tumor such as melanoma, head and neck, liver or kidney cancer. This chain joins TRBV5-1 and TRBJ2-1, with 9 bases fitting TRBD2. The CDR3 region has the DNA TGCGCCAGCAGCTTGGGGCTAGCGGGGTACCACAATGAGCAGTTCTTC. It yields the protein CASSLGLAGYHNEQFF.